The 27 T cell receptor beta chains below come from one sample, sequenced in a study of T cells expressing NK-cell markers. With the 5' RACE reads reprocessed, TCRdb shows one record per CDR3 protein and no DNA. The sample has some 440,000 distinct CDR3 sequences. The sequencing input was blood T cells: a sorted CD56 or NKG2C T cell subset, CD4+ or CD8+ T cells, or bulk PBMC T cells (not recorded which). These receptors came from a woman aged 45-65 years in good health.

The rearrangement joins TRBV27 to TRBJ2-3; the TRBD1 assignment by TCRdb is unverifiable without DNA. In germline, CDR1 is MNHEY, CDR2 SMNVEV (reference sequence). The length of the CDR3 is 14 residues. CDR3 sequence reads: CARTRPGGADTQYF.

This sequence joins TRBV6-6 and TRBJ2-1; TCRdb gives TRBD2 as the D gene, but with no DNA this cannot be confirmed. Germline lookup yields CDR1 MNHNY and CDR2 SVGAGI (reference sequence). The CDR3 spans 14 residues. The CDR3 loop is CASYKLAGNNEQFF.

The gene calls are TRBV10-3 and TRBJ1-6; TCRdb names TRBD1, which stays unverified in the absence of DNA. The CDR3 loop spans 13 amino acids. Germline V CDR1 and CDR2: ENHRY, SYGVKD. CDR3 amino acids: CAIRDRINSPLHF.

The CDR3 here is CASSSGLAGGLVEINEQFF. The chain joins TRBV11-2 to TRBJ2-1; no DNA is available, so the TRBD2 call from TCRdb remains unchecked. The CDR3 totals 19 residues. Germline V gene lookup returns CDR1 SGHAT and CDR2 FQNNGV.

This CDR3 is CASSVGQYIISGANVLTF. The chain employs TRBV9 and TRBJ2-6; no DNA is available, so the TRBD1 call from TCRdb remains unchecked. Germline CDR1 is SGDLS and CDR2 is YYNGEE. CDR3 size: 18 residues.

V usage is TRBV2 and J usage is TRBJ2-3; TCRdb designates TRBD1, a call that cannot be tested without DNA. Looked up from germline, CDR1 is SNHLY and CDR2 is FYNNEI. CDR3 size: 13 residues. CDR3 amino acids: CASRFPGTDTQYF. Variable domain in full (rest from reference TRBV2 and TRBJ2-3): EPEVTQTPSHQVTQMGQEVILRCVPISNHLYFYWYRQILGQKVEFLVSFYNNEISEKSEIFDDQFSVERPDGSNFTLKIRSTKLEDSAMYFCASRFPGTDTQYFGPGTRLTVL.

V and J are TRBV20-1 and TRBJ2-1. CDR1 and CDR2 (germline): DFQATT, SNEGSKA (reference sequence). The CDR3 totals 15 residues. The CDR3: CSASKQRSSYNEQFF.

The chain is built from TRBV6-6 and TRBJ1-2; absent DNA, TCRdb's TRBD1 call cannot be checked. The germline V gene has CDR1 MNHNY and CDR2 SVGAGI (reference sequence). The CDR3 has 15 residues. CDR3 sequence reads: CASSQGSGANYGYTF.

The CDR3 is CASSLRQGGSYNEQFF. J is TRBJ2-1 and V is TRBV7-2; TCRdb returns TRBD1, unconfirmable since there is no DNA. Germline V gene lookup returns CDR1 SGHTA and CDR2 FQGNSA. This CDR3 has 16 residues.

The chain combines TRBV10-1 with TRBJ2-5; the TCRdb call, TRBD2, lacks DNA for checking. From germline, CDR1 is WNHNN and CDR2 SYGVQD (reference sequence). The CDR3 contains 17 residues. The CDR3 protein is CASSESGASGRAKTQYF.

The chain combines TRBV12-3 or TRBV12-4 with TRBJ2-6; TCRdb selects TRBD2, and the lack of DNA leaves this call unchecked. The CDR3 is 16 amino acids. CDR3 in amino acids: CASSLVSLAGANVLTF.

The chain uses TRBV18 and TRBJ2-5. Germline values: CDR1 KGHSH, CDR2 LQKENI. The CDR3 is 15 residues long. The CDR3 loop is CASSKELSRQETQYF.

The chain uses TRBV5-1 and TRBJ1-2. The CDR3 is 14 amino acids. CDR1 SGHRS and CDR2 YFSETQ come from the germline V gene. CDR3 sequence reads: CASSLGDFNYGYTF. The full variable domain, rest sourced from reference TRBV5-1 and TRBJ1-2, is KAGVTQTPRYLIKTRGQQVTLSCSPISGHRSVSWYQQTPGQGLQFLFEYFSETQRNKGNFPGRFSGRQFSNSRSEMNVSTLELGDSALYLCASSLGDFNYGYTFGSGTRLTVV.

V is TRBV5-6 and J is TRBJ2-5; checking the TCRdb D call of TRBD1 is not possible without DNA. The germline V gene encodes CDR1 SGHDT and CDR2 YYEEEE. The CDR3 has 13 residues. This chain's CDR3 is CASSSSVGEDQYF.

This chain joins TRBV14 and TRBJ1-3; TCRdb outputs TRBD1, but without DNA this stays unchecked. Germline CDR1 is SGHDN and CDR2 is FVKESK. This CDR3 has 16 residues. The CDR3 here is CASSQETGSAGNTIYF. Using reference TRBV14 and TRBJ1-3 for the parts outside the CDR3, the full variable domain is EAGVTQFPSHSVIEKGQTVTLRCDPISGHDNLYWYRRVMGKEIKFLLHFVKESKQDESGMPNNRFLAERTGGTYSTLKVQPAELEDSGVYFCASSQETGSAGNTIYFGEGSWLTVV.

The chain recombines TRBV5-1 with TRBJ2-3; TCRdb's assignment of TRBD2 cannot be checked, as there is no DNA. The CDR3 covers 15 residues. Germline assignment: CDR1 SGHRS and CDR2 YFSETQ. The CDR3 is CASSLRGSGTDTQYF.

This chain joins TRBV12-3 or TRBV12-4 and TRBJ2-2; TCRdb outputs TRBD1, but without DNA this stays unchecked. The CDR3 has 16 residues. CDR3 residues: CASSLLRQGATGELFF.

The chain joins TRBV6-1 to TRBJ2-3; without DNA, the TCRdb call of TRBD1 cannot be checked. CDR1 and CDR2 (germline): MNHNS, SASEGT. The CDR3 consists of 14 residues. CDR3: CASSGQGGPDTQYF.

The chain carries TRBV5-1 and TRBJ2-1; TCRdb gives TRBD1 as the D gene, but with no DNA this cannot be confirmed. The germline V gene encodes CDR1 SGHRS and CDR2 YFSETQ. This CDR3 has 12 residues. The CDR3 protein is CASSLERAKQFF.

The chain uses TRBV7-9 and TRBJ2-3; TCRdb picks TRBD1, but there is no DNA to check that call. This CDR3 is built from 13 residues. Germline V lookup: CDR1 SEHNR, CDR2 FQNEAQ (reference sequence). The CDR3 here is CASSLVPEATQYF.

This rearrangement joins TRBV5-1 to TRBJ2-2; TCRdb designates TRBD1, a call that cannot be tested without DNA. CDR1 is SGHRS, CDR2 YFSETQ, per germline. CDR3 length equals 15 residues. CDR3 residues: CASSYGQGGTGELFF.

The chain couples TRBV4-2 to TRBJ2-1; TCRdb's assignment of TRBD2 cannot be checked, as there is no DNA. The germline V gene has CDR1 LGHNA and CDR2 YNFKEQ. This CDR3 spans 18 amino acids. CDR3 residues: CASSQDSGGRADGNEQFF.

V and J are TRBV7-9 and TRBJ1-3. Germline CDR1 is SEHNR and CDR2 is FQNEAQ (reference sequence). The CDR3 is 13 amino acids. The chain's CDR3 is CASRGRAGNTIYF.

The rearrangement links TRBV29-1 to TRBJ1-1; TCRdb gives TRBD1 as the D gene, but with no DNA this cannot be confirmed. Germline-derived CDR1 and CDR2 are SQVTM and ANQGSEA. This CDR3 contains 16 residues. CDR3 protein: CSVPRDRVQRNTEAFF.

The chain carries TRBV6-5 and TRBJ2-3; with no DNA, the TCRdb D assignment of TRBD1 cannot be verified. This CDR3 has 15 amino acids. Germline V lookup: CDR1 MNHEY, CDR2 SVGAGI. The chain's CDR3 is CASSYQGQGTDTQYF.

The rearrangement links TRBV13 to TRBJ1-2. The CDR3 has 16 residues. Germline V lookup: CDR1 PRHDT, CDR2 FYEKMQ (reference sequence). CDR3 in amino acids: CASRELSQSTFYGYTF. The full variable domain, with the rest looked up from reference TRBV13 and TRBJ1-2, is AAGVIQSPRHLIKEKRETATLKCYPIPRHDTVYWYQQGPGQDPQFLISFYEKMQSDKGSIPDRFSAQQFSDYHSELNMSSLELGDSALYFCASRELSQSTFYGYTFGSGTRLTVV.

The chain combines TRBV10-1 with TRBJ2-1; checking the TCRdb D call of TRBD1 is not possible without DNA. The CDR3 loop spans 15 amino acids. The germline V gene encodes CDR1 WNHNN and CDR2 SYGVQD (reference sequence). The chain's CDR3 is CASGDSRRSYNEQFF.